This T cell receptor beta chain was profiled in a study of blood T cell repertoires in COVID-19. Across the whole study: Material from acute and convalescent COVID-19 was sourced from the United States, Italy and Spain. T cells, B-cell-depleted T cells, or PBMCs provided the cDNA or gDNA that served as material.

Original analysis: How many nucleated cells were present was estimated from reference gene primer amplification. Repertoires were generated with immunoSEQ multiplex PCR, while TCRdb's copy carries only in-frame clones and drops some. V, J and clone size reflect that table, while D and trimming were determined from the DNA. Found here are about 70,000 clones, over 80% of them singletons; the top ten hold under 2%. Sequencing input: peripheral blood. This sequence was found in a woman between 55 and 75 years old with acute or convalescent COVID-19.

The CDR3 DNA is TGTGCCAGCAGCTTAGTTAGAGGGGGTACTGAAGCTTTCTTT. This sequence encodes CASSLVRGGTEAFF. The J gene is TRBJ1-1, the V gene TRBV11-2; TRBD1 might be the D (6 bases). Per germline, CDR1 SGHAT and CDR2 FQNNGV. The CDR3 has 14 amino acids. V shed 1 base and J shed 5 bases, with 11 bases lying between them.